This TCR beta chain was documented in a study of graft-versus-host responses after intestinal transplantation (dated by TCRdb to about 2021). Describing the broader study: Multivisceral, liver-intestinal, or isolated intestinal transplants were received by the recipients. Alloreactive clones were identified by sequencing pre-transplant mixed lymphocyte reaction products and comparing these products with unstimulated pre-transplant donor and recipient T cells. Rather than being sequenced by the commercial service, samples from three later patients were sequenced in-house on an Illumina MiSeq and processed with MiXCR. Graft-versus-host and host-versus-graft alloreactive T cell clones were tracked in the graft, circulation and bone marrow after intestinal transplantation using bulk TCR-beta CDR3 sequencing. Donor T cell macrochimerism was defined as a peak of at least 4% donor T cells among recipient peripheral blood mononuclear cells. Every recipient was given anti-thymocyte globulin induction, followed by approximately 3 years of maintenance tacrolimus and steroids. A cohort of fewer than 25 intestinal transplant recipients, including one retransplant, was enrolled, and 3 patients lacking pretransplant specimens were excluded. What the study reported, not specific to this receptor: GvH clones turned up in recipient bone marrow, with some appearing earlier in ileal mucosa or blood, a pattern consistent with an intestinal mucosal origin. Early after transplant, declines in HvG clones were associated with peak levels of circulating GvH clones. The conclusions were limited by the relatively low number and heterogeneity of the intestinal transplant patients. Patients with donor T cell macrochimerism had high GvH to HvG T cell clonal ratios in their allografts.

Preparation of the library involved the immunoSEQ multiplex PCR assay. For most patients, genomic DNA was subjected to high-throughput TCR-beta CDR3 sequencing by Adaptive Biotechnologies. Regarding the original processing steps: TCR sequencing data for approximately 17 patients were retrieved from Adaptive's ImmunoSEQ software; a few other patients were processed with MiXCR and VDJtools. CDR3 nucleotide sequences shared between donor and recipient were removed because the origin of such sequences could not be assigned. To count as alloreactive, a clone needed at least 2-fold expansion over unstimulated cells and a minimum CFSE-low frequency of 0.002% (template counts) or 0.001% (read counts). A clone was considered mappable if detected in the sequenced pre-transplant spleen, lymph node, or MLR CFSE-low populations of the donor or recipient. Cumulative frequency of alloreactive clones was calculated as a percentage of all sequences weighted by copy number. TCRdb provides this immuneACCESS table in a form limited to in-frame rearrangements. Some clones are lacking; in checked studies, under half of them reflect an unresolved V gene, and why the rest are absent is not known. V, J and clone size are taken as reported in that table, and D and trimming were inferred from the DNA itself. The sample table records about 3,300 clones; about 79% of these occur just once. Over 5% of the sample rests with the top ten.

The germline V gene yields MDHEN for CDR1 and SYDVKM for CDR2. V gives up 6 bases and J gives up 4 bases, and the segment between their germline ends measures 18 bases. From its cysteine to its phenylalanine, the CDR3 spans 15 amino acids. The kept DNA is CDR3 alone, 45 bases in frame from the first base. To isolate intraepithelial and lamina propria lymphocytes from graft specimens, dithiothreitol, EDTA incubations and collagenase D digestion were used. Serial intestinal graft biopsy specimens collected up to 600 days after transplant underwent bulk TCR-beta sequencing. About this clone itself: Its antigen specificity is not known. No much larger clone is present one base from it, and per-base qualities are unavailable.

The source material was ileum tissue, sampled approximately 17 and 21 days after intestinal transplantation. The chain is made from TRBV28 and TRBJ1-1; tentative D gene TRBD1, with 5 bases matching. This sequence was found in a human patient who received an intestinal transplant, so some T cells may come from the graft donor. The sequence in DNA is TGTGCCAGCAGATATTCAGGGAGGATAAGCACTGAAGCTTTCTTT. Translated, this gives CASRYSGRISTEAFF. With all but the CDR3 taken from the reference TRBV28 and TRBJ1-1 genes, the full variable domain is: DVKVTQSSRYLVKRTGEKVFLECVQDMDHENMFWYRQDPGLGLRLIYFSYDVKMKEKGDIPEGYSVSREKKERFSLILESASTNQTSMYLCASRYSGRISTEAFFGQGTRLTVV.